This entry lists 28 T cell receptor beta chains sequenced from one sample in a study of glioma-infiltrating T cells. The iRepertoire nested amplicon-rescue multiplex PCR amplified TCR alpha and beta CDR3s from RNA. TCRdb passed the multiplex PCR reads through MiXCR, listing each CDR3 protein once. Among around 130,000 distinct CDR3 sequences listed, about 25% were seen once. What was sequenced was glioma tissue, nonneoplastic brain tissue, or PBMCs (not recorded which). The receptors come from a human donor with low-grade glioma or glioblastoma, undergoing nonglioma brain surgery, or in good health (not recorded which).

The sample holds a few counts of this clonotype. Mismatch with germline at one junction end may stem from a read error. The chain employs TRBV20-1 and TRBJ1-6; 9 bases are a match to TRBD1. The CDR3 is 16 amino acids. Germline CDR1 is DFQATT and CDR2 is SNEGSKA (reference sequence). The CDR3 sequence is CSASTGGFLSNSPPHF. CDR3 DNA sequence: TGCAGTGCTTCTACAGGGGGCTTCTTGTCTAATTCACCCCCCCACTTT.

Only a few counts were recorded for this clonotype. This chain connects TRBV12-3 or TRBV12-4 to TRBJ1-2, with D unresolved. The CDR3 consists of 18 residues. Trimming took 2 bases from V and 0 from J, leaving 19 bases between them. The CDR3 region is CASSLRLVGLKANYGYTF. For the CDR3, the DNA is TGTGCCAGCAGTTTAAGATTAGTCGGCCTAAAAGCTAACTATGGCTACACCTTC.

To note about this clonotype: A read error may produce the germline difference seen at one junction end. The CDR3 nucleotides are TGTGCCAGCATTTACCCGGGGGGCTCTAACTATGGCCACACCTTC. This translates into CASIYPGGSNYGHTF. The chain couples TRBV7-9 to TRBJ1-2; D might be TRBD1 (6 bases). In germline, CDR1 is SEHNR, CDR2 FQNEAQ (reference sequence). The CDR3 spans 15 residues.

The chain is built from TRBV4-1 and TRBJ1-3, with unresolved D. The V end lost 1 base, the J end lost 0 bases, and 13 bases lay between the germline ends. Germline V CDR1 and CDR2: MGHRA, YSYEKL. This CDR3 spans 17 amino acids. The CDR3 DNA follows: TGCGCCAGCAGCCAAGTTTCGGGCTCGAGCTCTGGAAACACCATATATTTT. Translation: CASSQVSGSSSGNTIYF.

On this clonotype: The junction and the germline gene differ at one end; a read error may be behind it. The V call is TRBV20-1, the J call TRBJ2-4; maybe TRBD2 (6 bases). CDR3 length: 15 amino acids. The V gene's germline CDR1 is DFQATT and CDR2 SNEGSKA (reference sequence). The CDR3 DNA follows: TGTAGTGCTAGAGCTCCGGCGGGGAGCAAAAACATTCAGTACTTC. It is translated as CSARAPAGSKNIQYF.

The chain is built from TRBV7-3 and TRBJ1-1, with a possible D match to TRBD1 (6 bases). The CDR3 length is 15 residues. Germline assignment: CDR1 SGHTA and CDR2 FQGTGA. V lost 4 bases and J lost 0, with 12 bases in between. This CDR3 is CASSSGQSLNTEAFF. Written as DNA, the CDR3 is TGTGCCAGCAGCTCGGGACAATCCTTGAACACTGAAGCTTTCTTT.

A few counts support this clonotype. V usage is TRBV10-3 and J usage is TRBJ2-5; 9 bases map to TRBD2. The germline gives CDR1 ENHRY, CDR2 SYGVKD. This CDR3 contains 11 residues. V lost 11 bases to trimming and J lost 5 bases; unmatched junction nucleotides: 3. The chain's CDR3 is CAAGTSETQYF. The CDR3 DNA is TGTGCCGCTGGGACTAGCGAGACCCAGTACTTC.

The chain links TRBV24-1 to TRBJ1-2; a possible D gene is TRBD1 (5 bases). V was pared by 7 bases and J by 2 bases, with 13 bases between. CDR1 KGHDR and CDR2 SFDVKD come from the germline V gene. The CDR3 is made up of 14 amino acids. Here the CDR3 DNA reads TGTGCCACCAGGGACTCCCGGGACAACTATGGCTACACCTTC. Residues: CATRDSRDNYGYTF.

The genes are TRBV7-3 and TRBJ1-2, with 7 nucleotides matching TRBD1. Germline V gene data show CDR1 as SGHTA and CDR2 as FQGTGA. The ends lost 0 bases at V and 6 bases at J; junction bases unmatched: 1. The CDR3 is 13 residues long. This CDR3 reads CASSLTGQDGYTF. For the CDR3, the DNA is TGTGCCAGCAGCTTAACAGGACAGGATGGCTACACCTTC.

The chain links TRBV5-1 to TRBJ2-7, with TRBD2 matching 9 bases. The V gene's germline CDR1 is SGHRS and CDR2 YFSETQ. This CDR3 has 14 residues. With V trimmed by 4 bases and J by 2 bases, 4 bases remained unmatched. In nucleotides, the CDR3 is TGCGCCAGCAGCAGTAGCGGGGGCCCCTACGAGCAGTACGTC. Amino acids: CASSSSGGPYEQYV.

A note on this clonotype: At one boundary the junction diverges from the germline segment, which might be a read error. The CDR3 protein is CATSRAPGGAYNEQSF. The CDR3 coding sequence is TGTGCCACCAGCAGAGCCCCGGGCGGGGCCTACAATGAGCAGTCCTTC. The genes are TRBV15 and TRBJ2-1, with D perhaps matching TRBD2 (6 bases). Germline V gene lookup returns CDR1 LNHNV and CDR2 YYDKDF (reference sequence). The CDR3 loop spans 16 amino acids.

A few counts support this clonotype. This chain links TRBV7-2 with TRBJ1-5, with D unresolved. V was shortened by 0 bases and J by 2 bases, with 5 bases between the two germline ends. This CDR3 comprises 14 residues. CDR1 and CDR2 from the germline V gene are SGHTA and FQGNSA. This CDR3 is CASSLATRNQPQHF. The CDR3 DNA reads as TGTGCCAGCAGCTTAGCCACTCGCAATCAGCCCCAGCATTTT.

This clonotype appeared a few times. This sequence joins TRBV7-9 and TRBJ1-1; no clear D. V shed 5 bases and J shed 0 bases, with 10 bases lying between them. The CDR3 extends over 14 amino acids. From germline, CDR1 is SEHNR and CDR2 FQNEAQ (reference sequence). CDR3 sequence reads: CASSGNSLNTEAFF. In nucleotides, the CDR3 is TGTGCCAGCAGCGGGAACAGCTTGAACACTGAAGCTTTCTTT.

V usage is TRBV7-2 and J usage is TRBJ2-3; D gene ambiguous. Germline CDR1 and CDR2: SGHTA and FQGNSA. V lost 4 bases and J 6 bases, leaving 5 bases between the germline ends. The CDR3 length is 11 residues. The CDR3 sequence is CASSSVDTQYF. DNA for the CDR3: TGTGCCAGCAGCTCGGTGGATACGCAGTATTTT.

The genes are TRBV5-4 and TRBJ2-1; TRBD2 aligns across 7 bases. Trimming at V came to 6 bases and at J to 5 bases, leaving 8 bases not matched to a gene. CDR1 SGHNT and CDR2 YYREEE come from the germline V gene (reference sequence). This CDR3 is 14 amino acids long. The CDR3 protein is CASNPGGRDNEQFF. As DNA, the CDR3 is TGTGCCAGCAACCCGGGAGGCCGAGACAATGAGCAGTTCTTC.

The chain recombines TRBV12-3 or TRBV12-4 with TRBJ2-3, with no clear D. CDR3 length: 15 amino acids. Between the trimmed V and J ends, which lost 3 bases and 4 bases, there was a span of 14 bases. The CDR3 nucleotides read TGTGCCAGCAGTTTGCGCGCGGCTGCCCCAGATACGCAGTATTTT. Translating it yields CASSLRAAAPDTQYF.

This clonotype was detected many times. The chain uses TRBV4-1 and TRBJ2-3; D remains unclear. The V end lost 2 bases, the J end lost 4 bases, and 7 bases lay between the germline ends. The germline V gene encodes CDR1 MGHRA and CDR2 YSYEKL. The CDR3 runs to 13 residues. CDR3 residues: CASSQPGADTQYF. CDR3 coding DNA: TGCGCCAGCAGCCAACCGGGCGCAGATACGCAGTATTTT.

J is TRBJ1-2 and V is TRBV11-2; 7 bases are shared with TRBD1. This CDR3 comprises 14 residues. CDR1 is SGHAT, CDR2 FQNNGV, per germline. V lost 5 bases to trimming and J lost 4 bases; unmatched junction nucleotides: 7. The CDR3 loop is CASSPTGTAYGYTF. The CDR3 region has the DNA TGTGCCAGCAGCCCAACCGGGACAGCCTATGGCTACACCTTC.

This clonotype was picked up many times. This chain uses TRBV28 with TRBJ2-7; the match to TRBD1 covers 10 bases. From germline, CDR1 is MDHEN and CDR2 SYDVKM. This CDR3 has 16 residues. J gave up 3 bases and V 4 bases, and 9 bases lay outside the gene matches. CDR3 DNA: TGTGCCAGCAGTTCGGGCTGGGGACAGGGGTACTACGAGCAGTACGTC. Translation gives CASSSGWGQGYYEQYV.

This clonotype has a count of ten or more. The chain uses TRBV20-1 and TRBJ2-3; D tentatively fits TRBD1 or TRBD2 (5 bases each). This CDR3 comprises 14 residues. Germline assignment: CDR1 DFQATT and CDR2 SNEGSKA (reference sequence). V lost 6 bases to trimming and J lost 0 bases, with 13 bases between them. The CDR3 DNA sequence: TGCAGTGCGGTTGGGGGATCTAGCACAGATACGCAGTATTTT. Residues: CSAVGGSSTDTQYF.

V usage is TRBV2 and J usage is TRBJ2-1; perhaps TRBD1 as D (7 bases). V lost 8 bases, J lost 3 bases, and 23 bases lay in between. Germline V gene lookup returns CDR1 SNHLY and CDR2 FYNNEI. The CDR3 is 17 residues long. The CDR3 region has the DNA TGTGCCAGCCCTGTTGGAGGGGGCAGGGAAGGCTACAATGAGCAGTTCTTC. As protein: CASPVGGGREGYNEQFF.

Of note for this clonotype: A junction end diverges from the germline sequence, so it may reflect a read error. This chain uses TRBV24-1 with TRBJ1-6; no firm D call. The CDR3 extends over 12 amino acids. Germline CDR1 and CDR2: KGHDR and SFDVKD. Here the CDR3 DNA reads TGTGCCACCAGTGACACCGATTCACCCTTCCACTTT. It yields the protein CATSDTDSPFHF.

V and J are TRBV12-3 or TRBV12-4 and TRBJ1-1; D is possibly TRBD1 (6 bases). The CDR3 sequence is 13 residues long. The V end lost 2 bases, the J end lost 6 bases, and 10 bases lay between the germline ends. CDR3 sequence: CASSLTGAAEAFF. DNA for the CDR3: TGTGCCAGCAGTTTAACGGGGGCCGCTGAAGCTTTCTTT.

Ten or more counts support this clonotype. The chain employs TRBV20-1 and TRBJ1-1; tentatively, D is TRBD1 (6 bases). V was shortened by 2 bases and J by 4 bases, with 8 bases between the two germline ends. Germline loops: CDR1 DFQATT, CDR2 SNEGSKA (reference sequence). This CDR3 has 12 amino acids. The CDR3, as DNA: TGCAGTGCTAGACAGGGGAGCACTGAAGCTTTCTTT. Translation gives CSARQGSTEAFF.

Details on this clonotype: This sequence may be a read error, since a much larger clone differs from it by one base. The chain combines TRBV15 with TRBJ2-1; D not certain. The CDR3 extends over 15 amino acids. The germline gives CDR1 LNHNV, CDR2 YYDKDF (reference sequence). DNA for the CDR3: TGTGCCACCAGCGTCCAGAGGCAACAATACAATGAGAAGTTCTTC. Its translation: CATSVQRQQYNEKFF.

This clonotype was detected many times. The chain employs TRBV7-9 and TRBJ1-4, with a weak D call TRBD1 (5 bases). The CDR3 consists of 16 residues. Germline V gene lookup returns CDR1 SEHNR and CDR2 FQNEAQ (reference sequence). V gave up 1 base and J gave up 6 bases, with 15 bases separating them. CDR3 sequence reads: CASSLGAGAGDEKLFF. For the CDR3, the DNA is TGTGCCAGCAGCTTAGGGGCCGGGGCCGGGGATGAAAAACTGTTTTTT.

This clonotype was detected a few times. The J gene is TRBJ2-7, the V gene TRBV27; D unresolved. From germline, CDR1 is MNHEY and CDR2 SMNVEV (reference sequence). This CDR3 is 13 amino acids long. V was cut by 10 bases and J by 4 bases, with 17 bases left in between. CDR3 bases: TGTGCCACCGACCCACTGACTCTATACGAGCAGTACGTC. Its protein product is CATDPLTLYEQYV.

This clonotype was counted a few times. V is TRBV5-1 and J is TRBJ2-1, with D uncertain. Germline loops: CDR1 SGHRS, CDR2 YFSETQ. V lost 0 bases, J lost 10 bases, and 11 bases lay in between. The CDR3 contains 13 residues. The CDR3 protein is CASSLEGSEEQFF. CDR3 DNA: TGCGCCAGCAGCTTGGAGGGCTCCGAAGAGCAGTTCTTC.